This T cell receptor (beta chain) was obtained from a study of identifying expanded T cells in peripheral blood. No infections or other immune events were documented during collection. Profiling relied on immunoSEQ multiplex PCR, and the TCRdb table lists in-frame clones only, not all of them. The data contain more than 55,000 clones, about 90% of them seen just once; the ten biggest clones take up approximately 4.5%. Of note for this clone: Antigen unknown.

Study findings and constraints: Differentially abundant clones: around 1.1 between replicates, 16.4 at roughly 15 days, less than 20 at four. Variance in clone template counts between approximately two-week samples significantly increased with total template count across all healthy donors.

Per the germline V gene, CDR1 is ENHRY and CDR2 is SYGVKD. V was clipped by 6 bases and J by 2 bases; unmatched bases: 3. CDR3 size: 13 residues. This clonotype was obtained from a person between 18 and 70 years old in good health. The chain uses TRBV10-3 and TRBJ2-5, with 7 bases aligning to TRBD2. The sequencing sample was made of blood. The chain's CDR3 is CAIRRERQETQYF. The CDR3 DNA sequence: TGTGCCATCAGGCGGGAGAGGCAAGAGACCCAGTACTTC.